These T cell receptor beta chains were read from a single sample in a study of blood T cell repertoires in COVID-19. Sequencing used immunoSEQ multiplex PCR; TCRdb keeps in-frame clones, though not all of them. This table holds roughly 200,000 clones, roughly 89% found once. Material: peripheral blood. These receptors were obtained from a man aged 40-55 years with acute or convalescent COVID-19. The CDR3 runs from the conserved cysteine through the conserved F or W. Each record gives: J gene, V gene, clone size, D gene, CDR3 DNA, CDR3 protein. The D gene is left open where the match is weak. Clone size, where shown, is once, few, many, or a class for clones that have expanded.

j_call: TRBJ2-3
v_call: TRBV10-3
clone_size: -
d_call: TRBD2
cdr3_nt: TGTGCTTCGGAGCGGGGCAATACAGATACGCAGTATTTT
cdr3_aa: CASERGNTDTQYF

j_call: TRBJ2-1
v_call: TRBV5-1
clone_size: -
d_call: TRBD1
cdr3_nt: TGCGCCAGCAGCTCTTTGGACAGGGGAGGGGATGAGCAGTTCTTC
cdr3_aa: CASSSLDRGGDEQFF

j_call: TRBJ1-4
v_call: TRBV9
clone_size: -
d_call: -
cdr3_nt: TGTGCCAGCACCAAATCCCCTTATAGGGGGACTAATGAAAAACTGTTTTTT
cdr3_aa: CASTKSPYRGTNEKLFF

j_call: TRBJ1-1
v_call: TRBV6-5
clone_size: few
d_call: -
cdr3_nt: TGTGCCAGCAGTCCCCCCGGGGGGGACACTGAAGCTTTCTTT
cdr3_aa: CASSPPGGDTEAFF

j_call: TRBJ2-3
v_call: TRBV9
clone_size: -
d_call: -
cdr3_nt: TGTGCCAGCAGCGTATCTAGCGAGAACACAGATACGCAGTATTTT
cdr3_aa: CASSVSSENTDTQYF

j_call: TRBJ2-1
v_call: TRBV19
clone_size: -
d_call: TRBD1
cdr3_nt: TGTGCCAGTAGTACCGGACAGGGGGCTTACAATGAGCAGTTCTTC
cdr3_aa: CASSTGQGAYNEQFF

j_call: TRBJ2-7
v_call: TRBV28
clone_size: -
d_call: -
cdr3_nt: TGTGCCAGCAGGGAGACGGGGAACTCCTACGAGCAGTACTTC
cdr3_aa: CASRETGNSYEQYF

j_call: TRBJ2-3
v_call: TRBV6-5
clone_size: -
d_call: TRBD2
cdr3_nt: TGTGCCAGCAGTTACTCCGTTAGCGGGGGTACAGATACGCAGTATTTT
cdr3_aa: CASSYSVSGGTDTQYF

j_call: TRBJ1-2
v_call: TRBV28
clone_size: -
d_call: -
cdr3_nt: TGTGCCAGCAGTCCCGGGGAGCTTCGCGGCTACACCTTC
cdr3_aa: CASSPGELRGYTF

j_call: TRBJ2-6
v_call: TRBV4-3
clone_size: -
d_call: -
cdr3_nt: TGCGCCAGCAGCCAAAACCCCGCGGAAGGGGCCAACGTCCTGACTTTC
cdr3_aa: CASSQNPAEGANVLTF

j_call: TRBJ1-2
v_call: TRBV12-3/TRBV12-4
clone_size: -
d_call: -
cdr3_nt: TGTGCCAGCAGTTTGGAGGGGATTGGCTACACCTTC
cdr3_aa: CASSLEGIGYTF

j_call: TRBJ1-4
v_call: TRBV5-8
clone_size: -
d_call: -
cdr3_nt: TGTGCCAGCAGCTTGGGGCAGGGTCCTGAAAAACTGTTTTTT
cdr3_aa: CASSLGQGPEKLFF

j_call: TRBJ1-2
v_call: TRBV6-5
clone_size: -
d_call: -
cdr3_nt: TGTGCCAGCAGTCGAACAGGGAACTATGGCTACACCTTC
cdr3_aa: CASSRTGNYGYTF

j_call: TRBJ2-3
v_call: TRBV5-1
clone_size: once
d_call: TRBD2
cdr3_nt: TGCGCCAGCAGCTTGGGGCCACTAGCGGGCACAGATACGCAGTATTTT
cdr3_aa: CASSLGPLAGTDTQYF

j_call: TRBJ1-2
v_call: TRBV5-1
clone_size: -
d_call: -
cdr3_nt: TGCGCCAGCAGCTGGGGGACAAACTCTAACTATGGCTACACCTTC
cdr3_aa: CASSWGTNSNYGYTF

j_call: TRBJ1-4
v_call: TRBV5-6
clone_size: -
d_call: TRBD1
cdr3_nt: TGTGCCAGCAGCTTGACAGGACAGGGGAATGAAAAACTGTTTTTT
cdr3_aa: CASSLTGQGNEKLFF

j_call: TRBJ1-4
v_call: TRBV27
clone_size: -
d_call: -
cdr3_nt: TGTGCCAGCAGTTTGCGAAGCAGGGAATATGAAAAACTGTTTTTT
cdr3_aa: CASSLRSREYEKLFF

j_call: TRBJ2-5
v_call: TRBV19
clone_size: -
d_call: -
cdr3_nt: TGTGCCAGTAGTCATACAGGTGGAGGGGAGACCCAGTACTTC
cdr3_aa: CASSHTGGGETQYF

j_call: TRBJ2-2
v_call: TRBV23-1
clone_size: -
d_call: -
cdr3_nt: TGCGCCAGCAGTCCCCCCGAGGGAGCAACTCCCTTCACCGGGGAGCTGTTTTTT
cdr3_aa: CASSPPEGATPFTGELFF

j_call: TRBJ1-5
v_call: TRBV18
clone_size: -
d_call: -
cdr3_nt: TGTGCCAGCTCACCCTCCCTAACGCTAGGATTCCAGCCCCAGCATTTT
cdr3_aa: CASSPSLTLGFQPQHF

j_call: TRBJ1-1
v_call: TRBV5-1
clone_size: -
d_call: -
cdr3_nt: TGCGCCAGCAGGTCCGGGGGGAACACTGAAGCTTTCTTT
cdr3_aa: CASRSGGNTEAFF

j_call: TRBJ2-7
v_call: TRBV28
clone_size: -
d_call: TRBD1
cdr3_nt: TGTGCCAGCAGTCTACAAACCGGGACAGGGGGCGAGCAGTACTTC
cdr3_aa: CASSLQTGTGGEQYF

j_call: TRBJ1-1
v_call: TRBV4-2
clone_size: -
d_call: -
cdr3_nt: TGTGCCAGCAGCCAAGATAGAGATGACACTGAAGCTTTCTTT
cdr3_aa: CASSQDRDDTEAFF

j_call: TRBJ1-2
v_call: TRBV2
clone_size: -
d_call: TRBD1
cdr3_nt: TGTGCCAGCAGCCCACAGGGGGCCATCTATGGCTACACCTTC
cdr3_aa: CASSPQGAIYGYTF

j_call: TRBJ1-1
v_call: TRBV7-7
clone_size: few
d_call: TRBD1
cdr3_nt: TGTGCCAGCAGCCGGGACAGGGGGACTGAAGCTTTCTTT
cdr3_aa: CASSRDRGTEAFF

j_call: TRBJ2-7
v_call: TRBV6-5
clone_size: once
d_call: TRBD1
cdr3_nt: TGTGCCAGCAGGGACAGGGACTACGAGCAGTACTTC
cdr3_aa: CASRDRDYEQYF

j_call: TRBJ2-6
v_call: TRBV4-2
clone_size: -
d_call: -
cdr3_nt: TGTGCCAGCAGCCAAGCTACCAGCGGATCAGGGGCCAACGTCCTGACTTTC
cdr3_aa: CASSQATSGSGANVLTF

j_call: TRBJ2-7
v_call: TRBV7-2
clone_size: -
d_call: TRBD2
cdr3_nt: TGTGCCAGCAGCCATAAATCCCAGCGGGGGAAGAGGGACGAGCAGTACTTC
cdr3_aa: CASSHKSQRGKRDEQYF

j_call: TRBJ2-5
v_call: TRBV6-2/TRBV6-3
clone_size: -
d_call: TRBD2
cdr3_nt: TGTGCCAGCAGTTACTCACGGACTAGCGGCCTTGGGGAGACCCAGTACTTC
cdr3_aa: CASSYSRTSGLGETQYF

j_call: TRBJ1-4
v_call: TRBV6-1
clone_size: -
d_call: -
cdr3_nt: TGTGCCAGCAGTGAAAGGGAGGGGGACCGACTTCTGTTTTTT
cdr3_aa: CASSEREGDRLLFF

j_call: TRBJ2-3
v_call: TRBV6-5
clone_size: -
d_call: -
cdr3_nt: TGTGCCAGCAGTTATGTCTTTACAGATACGCAGTATTTT
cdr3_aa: CASSYVFTDTQYF

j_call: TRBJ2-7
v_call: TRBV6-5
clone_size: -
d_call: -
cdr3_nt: TGTGCCAGCAGTTACTACCCGGAGGCACCCTACGAGCAGTACTTC
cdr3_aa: CASSYYPEAPYEQYF

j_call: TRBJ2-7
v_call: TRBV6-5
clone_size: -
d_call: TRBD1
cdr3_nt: TGTGCCAGCAGTTGGGGACAGGGGTCCGAGCAGTACTTC
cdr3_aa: CASSWGQGSEQYF

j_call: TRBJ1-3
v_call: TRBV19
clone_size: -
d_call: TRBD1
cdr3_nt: TGTGCCAGTAGTTCCAGGGGACAGGGGGCTGGAAACACCATATATTTT
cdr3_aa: CASSSRGQGAGNTIYF

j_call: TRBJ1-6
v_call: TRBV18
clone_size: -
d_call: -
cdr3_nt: TGTGCCAGCTCCCTTATCCTGCCGAGCTCCTATAATTCACCCCTCCACTTT
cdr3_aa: CASSLILPSSYNSPLHF

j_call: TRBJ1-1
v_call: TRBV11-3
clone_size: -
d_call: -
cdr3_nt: TGTGCCAGCAGCTTTCAATCGAACACTGAAGCTTTCTTT
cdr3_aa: CASSFQSNTEAFF

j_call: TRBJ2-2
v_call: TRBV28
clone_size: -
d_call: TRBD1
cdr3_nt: TGTGCCAGCAGTCCAGGGGGAGAGTACACCGGGGAGCTGTTTTTT
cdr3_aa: CASSPGGEYTGELFF

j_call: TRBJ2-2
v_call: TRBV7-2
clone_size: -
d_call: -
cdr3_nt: TGTGCCAGCAGGCCAAGGAGGGTTAACACCGGGGAGCTGTTTTTT
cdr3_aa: CASRPRRVNTGELFF

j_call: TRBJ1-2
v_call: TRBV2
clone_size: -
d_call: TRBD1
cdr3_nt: TGTGCCAGCAGCATACAGGGGGCAGACTATGGCTACACCTTC
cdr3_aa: CASSIQGADYGYTF

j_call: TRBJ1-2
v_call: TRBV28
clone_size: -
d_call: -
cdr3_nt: TGTGCCAGCAGTTTAAGTGAAGACAGTATTGTCGATGGCTACACCTTC
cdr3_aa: CASSLSEDSIVDGYTF

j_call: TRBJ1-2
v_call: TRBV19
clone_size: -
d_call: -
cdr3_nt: TGTGCCAGTAGTAGGAGTTATGGCTACACCTTC
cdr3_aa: CASSRSYGYTF

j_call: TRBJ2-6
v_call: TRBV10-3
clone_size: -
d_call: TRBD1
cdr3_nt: TGTGCCATCAGGAAGGGCAGGACAGGGGGCTCTGGGGCCAACGTCCTGACTTTC
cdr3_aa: CAIRKGRTGGSGANVLTF

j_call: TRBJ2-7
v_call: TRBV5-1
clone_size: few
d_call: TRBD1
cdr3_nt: TGCGCCAGCAGCTCGACAGGGCCCGAGCAGTACTTC
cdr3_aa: CASSSTGPEQYF

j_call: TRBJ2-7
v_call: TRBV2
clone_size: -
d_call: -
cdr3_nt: TGTGCCAGCAGGGCCGAACAGGGATGGTACGAGCAGTACTTC
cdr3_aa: CASRAEQGWYEQYF

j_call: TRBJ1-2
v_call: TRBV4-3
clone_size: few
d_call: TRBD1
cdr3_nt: TGCGCCAGCAGCCAAGATCGGACAGGCCGCCCTTATGGCTACACCTTC
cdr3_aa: CASSQDRTGRPYGYTF

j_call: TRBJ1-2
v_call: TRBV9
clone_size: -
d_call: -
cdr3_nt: TGTGCCAGCAGCACCCGACAGGAAAACTATGGCTACACCTTC
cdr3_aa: CASSTRQENYGYTF

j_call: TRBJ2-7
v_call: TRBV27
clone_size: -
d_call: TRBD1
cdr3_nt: TGTGCCAGCAGTTTCTCCGGGACAGGGGGAACTATGCAGTACTTC
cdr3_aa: CASSFSGTGGTMQYF

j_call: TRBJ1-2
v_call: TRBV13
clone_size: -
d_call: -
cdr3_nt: TGTGCCAGCAGCCTAGAGAGGACTCAGGAGAACACCTTC
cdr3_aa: CASSLERTQENTF

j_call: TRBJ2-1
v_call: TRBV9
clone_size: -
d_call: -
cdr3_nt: TGTGCCAGCAGCTCCGGGGGAGTCTACAATGAGCAGTTCTTC
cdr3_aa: CASSSGGVYNEQFF

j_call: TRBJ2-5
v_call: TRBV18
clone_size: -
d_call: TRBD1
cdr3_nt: TGTGCCAGCTCACCTCGACAGGGAGAGACCCAGTACTTC
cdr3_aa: CASSPRQGETQYF

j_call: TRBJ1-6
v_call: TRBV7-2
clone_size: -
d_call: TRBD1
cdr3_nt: TGTGCCAGCAGCCCTATTGGACAGGGGCGCAATTCACCCCTCCACTTT
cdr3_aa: CASSPIGQGRNSPLHF